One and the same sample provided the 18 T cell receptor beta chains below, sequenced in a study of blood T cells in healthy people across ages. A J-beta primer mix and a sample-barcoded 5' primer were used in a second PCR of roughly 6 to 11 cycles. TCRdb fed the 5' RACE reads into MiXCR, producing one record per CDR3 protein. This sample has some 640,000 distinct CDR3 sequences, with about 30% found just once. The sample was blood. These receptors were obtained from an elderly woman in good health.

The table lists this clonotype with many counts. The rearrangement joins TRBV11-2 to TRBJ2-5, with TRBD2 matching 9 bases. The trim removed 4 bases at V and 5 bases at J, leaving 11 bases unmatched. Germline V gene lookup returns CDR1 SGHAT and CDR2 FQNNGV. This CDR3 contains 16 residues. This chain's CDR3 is CASSSPGAGGRETQYF. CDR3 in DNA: TGTGCCAGCAGCTCCCCGGGAGCGGGGGGTCGGGAGACCCAGTACTTC.

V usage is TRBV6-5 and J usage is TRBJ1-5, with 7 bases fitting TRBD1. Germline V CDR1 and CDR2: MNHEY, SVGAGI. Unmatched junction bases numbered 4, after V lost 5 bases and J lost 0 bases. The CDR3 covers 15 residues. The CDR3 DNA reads TGTGCCAGCAGTAAGACAGGGCATAGCAATCAGCCCCAGCATTTT. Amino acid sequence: CASSKTGHSNQPQHF.

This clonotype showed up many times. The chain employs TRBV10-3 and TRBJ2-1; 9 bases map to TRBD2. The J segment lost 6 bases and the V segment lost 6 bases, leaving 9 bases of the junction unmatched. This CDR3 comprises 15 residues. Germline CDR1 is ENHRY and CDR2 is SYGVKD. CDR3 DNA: TGTGCCATCAGCCTACCCGGGACTAGCATCAATGAGCAGTTCTTC. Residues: CAISLPGTSINEQFF.

This chain's CDR3 is CASSPSPSGGRTDTQYF. DNA for the CDR3: TGTGCCAGCAGTCCCTCCCCTAGCGGGGGGCGCACAGATACGCAGTATTTT. The gene calls are TRBV12-3 or TRBV12-4 and TRBJ2-3; 11 bases align to TRBD2. V lost 5 bases, J lost 1 base, and 8 bases stayed unmatched. This CDR3 has 17 amino acids.

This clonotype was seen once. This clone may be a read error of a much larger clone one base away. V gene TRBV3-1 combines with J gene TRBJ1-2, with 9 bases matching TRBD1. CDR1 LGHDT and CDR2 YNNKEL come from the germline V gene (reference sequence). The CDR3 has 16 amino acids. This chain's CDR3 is CASSQGLRTGDYGHTF. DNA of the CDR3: TGTGCCAGCAGCCAAGGGTTGCGGACAGGGGACTATGGCCACACCTTC.

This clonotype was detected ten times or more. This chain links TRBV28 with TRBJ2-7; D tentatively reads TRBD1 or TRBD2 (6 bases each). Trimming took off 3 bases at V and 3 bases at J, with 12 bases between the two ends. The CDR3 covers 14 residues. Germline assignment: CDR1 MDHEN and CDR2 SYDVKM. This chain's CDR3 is CASSFGGRFYEQYF. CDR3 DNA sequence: TGTGCCAGCAGTTTCGGGGGCCGATTCTACGAGCAGTACTTC.

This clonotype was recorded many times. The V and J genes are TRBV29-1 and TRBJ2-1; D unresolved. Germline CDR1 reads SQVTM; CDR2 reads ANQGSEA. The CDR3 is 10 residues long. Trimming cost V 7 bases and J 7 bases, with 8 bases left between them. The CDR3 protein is CSARNNEQFF. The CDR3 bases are TGCAGCGCCAGGAATAATGAGCAGTTCTTC.

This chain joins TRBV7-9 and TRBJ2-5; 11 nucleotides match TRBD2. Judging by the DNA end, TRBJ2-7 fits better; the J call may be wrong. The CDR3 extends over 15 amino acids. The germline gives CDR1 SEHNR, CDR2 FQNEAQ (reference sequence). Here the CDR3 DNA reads TGTGCCAGCAGCAACCTAGCGGGGGGCATTTACGAGCAGTACTTC. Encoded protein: CASSNLAGGIYEQYF.

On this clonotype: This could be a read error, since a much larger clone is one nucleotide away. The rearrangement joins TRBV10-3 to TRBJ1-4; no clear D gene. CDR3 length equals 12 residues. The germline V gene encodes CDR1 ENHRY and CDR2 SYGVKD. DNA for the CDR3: TGTGCCATCAGTGGAGCTAATGAAAAACGGTTTTTT. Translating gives CAISGANEKRFF.

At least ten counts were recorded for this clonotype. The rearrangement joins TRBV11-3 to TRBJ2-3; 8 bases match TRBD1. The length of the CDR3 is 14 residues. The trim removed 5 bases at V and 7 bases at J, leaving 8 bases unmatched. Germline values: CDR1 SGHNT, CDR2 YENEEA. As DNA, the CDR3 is TGTGCCAGCAGCCCCGGACAGGGATCAAATACGCAGTATTTT. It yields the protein CASSPGQGSNTQYF.

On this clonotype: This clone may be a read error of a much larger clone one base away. The CDR3 region is CASSRTSRGAVEQFF. CDR3 coding DNA: TGTGCCAGCAGCCGGACTAGCAGGGGGGCTGTGGAGCAGTTCTTC. This sequence joins TRBV3-1 and TRBJ2-1, with a possible D match to TRBD2 (8 bases). V dropped 4 bases and J dropped 10 bases, with 20 bases sitting between them. CDR3 length: 15 residues. Germline V gives CDR1 LGHDT, CDR2 YNNKEL (reference sequence).

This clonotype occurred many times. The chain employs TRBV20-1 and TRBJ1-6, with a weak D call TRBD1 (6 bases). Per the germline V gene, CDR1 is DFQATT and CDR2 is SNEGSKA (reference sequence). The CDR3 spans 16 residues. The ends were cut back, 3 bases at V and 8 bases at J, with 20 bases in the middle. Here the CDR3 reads CSARRRGRGSDSPLHF. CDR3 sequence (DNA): TGCAGTGCTAGGAGAAGGGGCAGGGGATCCGATTCACCCCTCCACTTT.

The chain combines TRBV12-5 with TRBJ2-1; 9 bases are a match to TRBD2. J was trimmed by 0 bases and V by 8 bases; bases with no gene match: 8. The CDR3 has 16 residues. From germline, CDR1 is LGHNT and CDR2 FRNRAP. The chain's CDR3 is CASSHSGGRSYNEQFF. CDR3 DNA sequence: TGTGCTAGTAGTCATAGCGGGGGTCGCTCCTACAATGAGCAGTTCTTC.

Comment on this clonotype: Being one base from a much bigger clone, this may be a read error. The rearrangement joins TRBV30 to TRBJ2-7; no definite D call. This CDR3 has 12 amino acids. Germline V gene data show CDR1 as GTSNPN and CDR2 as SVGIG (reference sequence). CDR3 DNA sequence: TGTGCCTGGAGAGGACGGGCCTACGTGCAGTACTTC. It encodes CAWRGRAYVQYF.

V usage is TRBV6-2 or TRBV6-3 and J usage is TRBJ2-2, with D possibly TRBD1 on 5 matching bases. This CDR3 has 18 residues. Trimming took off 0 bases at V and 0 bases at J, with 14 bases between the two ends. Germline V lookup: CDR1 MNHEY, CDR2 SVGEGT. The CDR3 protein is CASSYSRAGIANTGELFF. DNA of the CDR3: TGTGCCAGCAGTTACTCCCGGGCAGGGATAGCGAACACCGGGGAGCTGTTTTTT.

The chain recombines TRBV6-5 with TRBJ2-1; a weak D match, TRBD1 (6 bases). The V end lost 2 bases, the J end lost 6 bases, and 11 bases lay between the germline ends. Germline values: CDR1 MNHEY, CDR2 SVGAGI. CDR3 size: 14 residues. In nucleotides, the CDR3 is TGTGCCAGCAGTTACGGGGGCCTTAGCAATGAGCAGTTCTTC. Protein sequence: CASSYGGLSNEQFF.

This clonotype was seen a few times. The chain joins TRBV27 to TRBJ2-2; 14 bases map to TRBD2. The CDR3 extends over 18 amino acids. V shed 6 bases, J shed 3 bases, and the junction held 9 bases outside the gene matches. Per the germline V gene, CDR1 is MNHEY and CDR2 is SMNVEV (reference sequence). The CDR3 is CASRLGGLAGAHTGELFF. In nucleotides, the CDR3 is TGTGCCAGCAGACTAGGGGGACTAGCGGGGGCCCACACCGGGGAGCTGTTTTTT.

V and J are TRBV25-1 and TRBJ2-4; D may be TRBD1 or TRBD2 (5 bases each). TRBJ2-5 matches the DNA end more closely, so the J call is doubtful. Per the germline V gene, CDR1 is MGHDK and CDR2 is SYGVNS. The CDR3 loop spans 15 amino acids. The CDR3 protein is CASSDEGKVWETQYF. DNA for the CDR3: TGTGCCAGCAGTGACGAGGGGAAAGTATGGGAGACCCAGTACTTC.